These T cell receptor beta chains were read from a single sample in a study of T cell repertoires in cytomegalovirus infection. TCRdb re-called the reads with MiXCR, one entry per CDR3 protein. The sample yields 900,000 to 950,000 distinct CDR3 sequences, 30% to 40% seen once. Their antigens are not known. This sample comprised cultured CD8+ T cells from PBMCs, obtained from culture after CMV antigen stimulation. The receptors were gathered from a human donor in good health (CMV status not recorded). Some clones in this sample may be carry-over from other donors' samples. CDR3s include the opening cysteine and the closing phenylalanine or tryptophan. Each record gives: V gene, CDR3 protein.

v_gene: TRBV7-9
CDR3aa: CASSDLQGAKSPLHF

v_gene: TRBV7-6
CDR3aa: CASRNRGLTGELFF

v_gene: TRBV11-2
CDR3aa: CASSLWTAKTTYEQYF

v_gene: TRBV9
CDR3aa: CASSVGAGGPYEQFF

v_gene: TRBV7-9
CDR3aa: CASSVPGLGRTGELFF

v_gene: TRBV20-1
CDR3aa: CSARDGDRGYEQYF

v_gene: TRBV27
CDR3aa: CASRTGQGNQPQHF

v_gene: TRBV6-1
CDR3aa: CASSEQGNTGELFF

v_gene: TRBV27
CDR3aa: CASSFRGRSHGYTF

v_gene: TRBV15
CDR3aa: CATSGDRGLGYGYTF

v_gene: TRBV12-3/TRBV12-4
CDR3aa: CASSSSGTSGGYSYNEQFF

v_gene: TRBV6-2/TRBV6-3
CDR3aa: CASSYEGLYTDTQYF

v_gene: TRBV2
CDR3aa: CASSPGRTNSPLHF

v_gene: TRBV7-9
CDR3aa: CASTLDEPAF

v_gene: TRBV7-9
CDR3aa: CASSLAMARGYTDTQYF

v_gene: TRBV12-5
CDR3aa: CASGLVRSLGIDSYNSPLHF

v_gene: TRBV9
CDR3aa: CASSAGTGDYEQYF

v_gene: TRBV6-5
CDR3aa: CASSYSPNRGQGYNEQFF

v_gene: TRBV5-5
CDR3aa: CASSLTGQRLQPQHF

v_gene: TRBV4-1
CDR3aa: CASSQVVTSGGRGTDTQYF

v_gene: TRBV28
CDR3aa: CASNPAKDHEQFF

v_gene: TRBV5-1
CDR3aa: CASSNATAWETQYF

v_gene: TRBV6-2/TRBV6-3
CDR3aa: CASSMTVRAEQFF

v_gene: TRBV20-1
CDR3aa: CSAREGGRMNTEAFF

v_gene: TRBV7-6
CDR3aa: CASSARTEGETQYF

v_gene: TRBV12-3/TRBV12-4
CDR3aa: CASSFRGGPDYNEQFF

v_gene: TRBV2
CDR3aa: CASSGVGTSSYNEQFF

v_gene: TRBV5-4
CDR3aa: CASSLETVYNEQFF

v_gene: TRBV12-5
CDR3aa: CASGLAGTVGNSPLHF

v_gene: TRBV13
CDR3aa: CASSDRHGGYTF

v_gene: TRBV7-6
CDR3aa: CASSLEQGVGVNSPLHF

v_gene: TRBV29-1
CDR3aa: CSVGQPQETQYF